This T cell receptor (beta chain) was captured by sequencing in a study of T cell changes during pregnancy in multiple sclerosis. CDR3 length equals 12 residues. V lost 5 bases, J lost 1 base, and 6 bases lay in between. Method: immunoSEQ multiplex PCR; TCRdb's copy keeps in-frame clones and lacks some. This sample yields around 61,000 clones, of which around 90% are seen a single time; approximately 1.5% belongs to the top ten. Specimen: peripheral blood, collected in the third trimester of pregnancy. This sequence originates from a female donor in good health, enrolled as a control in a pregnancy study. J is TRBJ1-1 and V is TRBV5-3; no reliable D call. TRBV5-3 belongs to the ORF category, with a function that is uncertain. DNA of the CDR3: TGTGCCAGAAGGAGAGAGAACACTGAAGCTTTCTTT. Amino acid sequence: CARRRENTEAFF.